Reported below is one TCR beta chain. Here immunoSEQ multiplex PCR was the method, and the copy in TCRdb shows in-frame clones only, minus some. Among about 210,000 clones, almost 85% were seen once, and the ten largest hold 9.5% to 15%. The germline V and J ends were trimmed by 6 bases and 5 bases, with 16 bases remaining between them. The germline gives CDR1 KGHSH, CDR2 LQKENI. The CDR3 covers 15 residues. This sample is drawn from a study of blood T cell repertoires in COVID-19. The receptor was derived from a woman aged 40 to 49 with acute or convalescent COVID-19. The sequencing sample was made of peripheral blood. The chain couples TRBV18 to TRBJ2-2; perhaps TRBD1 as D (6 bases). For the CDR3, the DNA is TGTGCCAGCTCCCAGGACAGCCTGGGGACCGGGGAGCTGTTTTTT. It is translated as CASSQDSLGTGELFF.